This T cell receptor (beta chain) is drawn from a study of vaccination and CD4 T cells after COVID-19. Study-wide context: The authors used overlapping spike peptides from SARS-CoV-2, HCoV-NL63, HCoV-OC43 and HCoV-229E to stimulate cells.

Trimming shortened V by 3 bases and J by 7 bases, and 3 bases separated the two germline ends. The CDR3 sequence is 11 residues long. In germline, CDR1 is SGHNT, CDR2 YENEEA. The Oncomine TCR Beta short-read assay was applied to DNA of cultured CD4+ T cells. TCRdb redid the calling of the PCR reads with MiXCR, one entry per CDR3 protein. The sample has around 11,000 distinct CDR3 sequences; around 77% are singletons. The treatment: approximately nine-day PBMC culture with coronavirus spike peptide pools or control peptides (ViraFEST assay). For this clonotype: Its target is unknown.

Specimen: CD4+ T cells from blood, cultured in vitro. The chain has TRBV11-3 and TRBJ2-2; no reliable D call. This TCR derives from a human donor who had recovered from COVID-19. The CDR3 sequence is CASSFDGELFF. The CDR3 nucleotides are TGTGCCAGCAGCTTCGACGGGGAGCTGTTTTTT.